The 31 T cell receptor beta chains below all came from one sample that was sequenced in a study of OX40 agonist ivuxolimab in advanced cancers. Sequencing was performed with immunoSEQ multiplex PCR; in TCRdb, only in-frame clones are kept and a portion is missing. The profile shows over 150,000 clones, 90% to 95% of them singletons. The source material was CD4+ or CD8+ T cells sorted from blood, sampled in a trial of the OX40 agonist ivuxolimab. These receptors were taken from an adult with an advanced solid tumor such as melanoma, head and neck, liver or kidney cancer.

The chain joins TRBV9 to TRBJ2-3; 9 nucleotides align to TRBD2. This CDR3 has 18 amino acids. V gave up 4 bases and J gave up 2 bases; unmatched junction bases: 14. Per germline, CDR1 SGDLS and CDR2 YYNGEE. The CDR3 here is CASSPAAGGPSATDTQYF. The DNA of the CDR3 is TGTGCCAGCAGCCCCGCCGCGGGAGGGCCTAGTGCCACAGATACGCAGTATTTT.

This CDR3 reads CASWSGGYTF. CDR3 bases: TGTGCCAGCTGGTCGGGGGGCTACACCTTC. The rearrangement uses TRBV6-5 and TRBJ1-2; D ambiguous. Germline V gene data show CDR1 as MNHEY and CDR2 as SVGAGI. The CDR3 contains 10 residues. V lost 8 bases to trimming and J lost 8 bases, with 9 bases between them.

CDR3 sequence reads: CASSYRFGGSEAFF. CDR3 DNA: TGTGCCAGCAGTTACCGTTTCGGGGGCTCTGAAGCTTTCTTT. This chain connects TRBV6-5 to TRBJ1-1, with D perhaps TRBD1 (6 bases). V lost 2 bases, J lost 6 bases, and 13 bases lay in between. Germline V gives CDR1 MNHEY, CDR2 SVGAGI. The CDR3 runs to 14 residues.

The chain has TRBV29-1 and TRBJ2-3; a weak D match, TRBD1 (5 bases). This CDR3 is 13 amino acids long. Germline CDR1 is SQVTM and CDR2 is ANQGSEA. Deletions cut 7 bases from V and 2 bases from J, with 13 bases between. The DNA of the CDR3 is TGCAGCGCTCAGAGACAGAACACAGATACGCAGTATTTT. This codes for CSAQRQNTDTQYF.

This chain joins TRBV2 and TRBJ1-4, with 10 nucleotides matching TRBD1. J was trimmed by 8 bases and V by 6 bases; bases with no gene match: 6. Germline CDR1 and CDR2: SNHLY and FYNNEI. The CDR3 consists of 14 residues. CDR3 in DNA: TGTGCCAGCAGGGAGAGGACAGGGGGAGAAAAACTGTTTTTT. Residues: CASRERTGGEKLFF.

This sequence joins TRBV6-1 and TRBJ2-7, with D unclear. The CDR3 runs 11 residues. Trimming cost V 10 bases and J 2 bases, with 9 bases left between them. The germline CDR1 and CDR2 sequences are MNHNS and SASEGT. CDR3 loop: CATNGAYEQYF. CDR3 nucleotides: TGTGCCACCAATGGGGCCTACGAGCAGTACTTC.

The chain recombines TRBV5-1 with TRBJ2-2; D perhaps matches TRBD1 (6 bases). Germline V gives CDR1 SGHRS, CDR2 YFSETQ. This CDR3 has 17 amino acids. V lost 1 base, J lost 1 base, and 14 bases lay in between. The CDR3 bases are TGCGCCAGCAGCTTGATTTGGACAGCCGAGAACACCGGGGAGCTGTTTTTT. As protein: CASSLIWTAENTGELFF.

This chain uses TRBV28 with TRBJ1-1; tentative D call: TRBD1 (5 bases). Germline V gene lookup returns CDR1 MDHEN and CDR2 SYDVKM. V was pared by 5 bases and J by 6 bases, with 19 bases between. This CDR3 is built from 15 residues. CDR3: CASSQRNPGQPEAFF. The DNA of the CDR3 is TGTGCCAGCAGTCAACGCAACCCGGGGCAACCTGAAGCTTTCTTT.

This chain uses TRBV5-1 with TRBJ2-7, with TRBD2 as a possible D gene (6 bases). The CDR3 covers 15 residues. V was clipped by 0 bases and J by 0 bases, with 10 bases between them. The germline V gene encodes CDR1 SGHRS and CDR2 YFSETQ. The CDR3 loop is CASSLARGTSYEQYF. CDR3 sequence (DNA): TGCGCCAGCAGCTTGGCACGGGGGACCTCCTACGAGCAGTACTTC. The entire variable domain, with the rest obtained from reference TRBV5-1 and TRBJ2-7, is as follows: KAGVTQTPRYLIKTRGQQVTLSCSPISGHRSVSWYQQTPGQGLQFLFEYFSETQRNKGNFPGRFSGRQFSNSRSEMNVSTLELGDSALYLCASSLARGTSYEQYFGPGTRLTVT.

Only one count was recorded for this clone. V and J are TRBV5-4 and TRBJ2-1; 9 bases are a match to TRBD2. Germline V gene sequence: CDR1 SGHNT, CDR2 YYREEE (reference sequence). This CDR3 spans 16 amino acids. With V trimmed by 3 bases and J by 2 bases, 6 bases remained unmatched. For the CDR3, the DNA is TGTGCCAGCAGCTCGCGGGCGGGAGGGCCCTACAATGAGCAGTTCTTC. Encoded protein: CASSSRAGGPYNEQFF.

The chain is built from TRBV18 and TRBJ1-5; D unresolved. Germline V lookup: CDR1 KGHSH, CDR2 LQKENI. The V gene lost 6 bases and the J gene lost 2 bases, with 5 bases spanning the gap. The length of the CDR3 is 12 residues. CDR3 sequence (DNA): TGTGCCAGCTCGAGGGGCAATCAGCCCCAGCATTTT. Translated: CASSRGNQPQHF.

The V gene is TRBV4-3, the J gene TRBJ2-1; 8 bases match TRBD2. The CDR3 length is 19 residues. V lost 0 bases, J lost 0 bases, and 10 bases stayed unmatched. Germline-derived CDR1 and CDR2 are LGHNA and YSLEER. Here the CDR3 DNA reads TGCGCCAGCAGCCAAGATTTAGCCTCCACTAGCGGCTCCTACAATGAGCAGTTCTTC. The encoded protein is CASSQDLASTSGSYNEQFF.

The J gene is TRBJ1-4, the V gene TRBV25-1; D gene ambiguous. Trimming removed 6 bases at V and 5 bases at J, with 16 bases between. CDR1 is MGHDK and CDR2 is SYGVNS in the germline V gene. The CDR3 is 15 amino acids. The CDR3 loop is CASRDTRELNEKLFF. DNA of the CDR3: TGTGCCAGCAGAGATACTAGGGAGTTGAATGAAAAACTGTTTTTT.

The rearrangement uses TRBV6-6 and TRBJ1-2; D perhaps matches TRBD1 (5 bases). Deletions cut 7 bases from V and 8 bases from J, with 20 bases between. From germline, CDR1 is MNHNY and CDR2 SVGAGI (reference sequence). The CDR3 has 14 residues. The CDR3 reads CASTLSPGTMGYTF. CDR3 DNA: TGTGCCAGCACCCTCTCCCCCGGGACGATGGGCTACACCTTC.

V usage is TRBV7-9 and J usage is TRBJ2-1; either TRBD1 or TRBD2 may fit D (5 bases each). Trimming removed 8 bases at V and 9 bases at J, with 14 bases between. From germline, CDR1 is SEHNR and CDR2 FQNEAQ (reference sequence). This CDR3 is built from 12 residues. In DNA, the CDR3 is TGTGCCAGCGGGGCTAGCTCGAGTGAGCAGTTCTTC. It codes for CASGASSSEQFF.

The V and J genes are TRBV5-4 and TRBJ1-4; D call uncertain. This CDR3 is 14 amino acids long. The V gene lost 4 bases and the J gene lost 0 bases, with 7 bases spanning the gap. Germline values: CDR1 SGHNT, CDR2 YYREEE (reference sequence). CDR3 DNA sequence: TGTGCCAGCAGCCCTGGCCCAACTAATGAAAAACTGTTTTTT. Protein product: CASSPGPTNEKLFF.

V usage is TRBV29-1 and J usage is TRBJ1-2; D gene uncertain. This CDR3 is 13 amino acids long. CDR1 SQVTM and CDR2 ANQGSEA come from the germline V gene. V lost 2 bases and J 2 bases, leaving 9 bases between the germline ends. The CDR3 region is CSVEKRENYGYTF. CDR3 in DNA: TGCAGCGTTGAAAAGAGGGAGAACTATGGCTACACCTTC.

The chain couples TRBV25-1 to TRBJ2-3; D not certain. V was cut by 1 base and J by 2 bases, with 10 bases left in between. Per germline, CDR1 MGHDK and CDR2 SYGVNS. There are 15 residues in the CDR3. The CDR3 DNA sequence: TGTGCCAGCAGTGAATTTTACCGATACACAGATACGCAGTATTTT. Translation gives CASSEFYRYTDTQYF.

This rearrangement joins TRBV18 to TRBJ2-5; 8 bases match TRBD1. This CDR3 has 15 residues. V lost 1 base and J lost 5; bases outside the gene matches: 6. The germline V gene encodes CDR1 KGHSH and CDR2 LQKENI. The CDR3 spells CASSPRTGTWETQYF. The CDR3 DNA reads TGTGCCAGCTCACCACGGACAGGGACATGGGAGACCCAGTACTTC.

V usage is TRBV12-5 and J usage is TRBJ2-5, with D possibly being TRBD2 (6 bases). V was clipped by 3 bases and J by 5 bases, with 13 bases between them. The CDR3 runs 14 residues. The germline V gene encodes CDR1 LGHNT and CDR2 FRNRAP. CDR3 protein: CASGFGGLPETQYF. DNA of the CDR3: TGTGCTAGTGGTTTCGGGGGTCTGCCGGAGACCCAGTACTTC.

The rearrangement uses TRBV6-5 and TRBJ1-4; no reliable D call. The CDR3 spans 14 residues. In germline, CDR1 is MNHEY, CDR2 SVGAGI. V lost 5 bases and J 5 bases, leaving 12 bases between the germline ends. The CDR3 DNA is TGTGCCAGCAGTCTCACCCGGCTAAATGAAAAACTGTTTTTT. Its protein is CASSLTRLNEKLFF.

As for this clone: The same CDR3 can be traced to other DNA sequences in this sample. The rearrangement links TRBV7-2 to TRBJ2-2, with 11 positions matching TRBD2. J was trimmed by 1 base and V by 5 bases; bases with no gene match: 3. This CDR3 spans 16 amino acids. Germline CDR1 SGHTA, CDR2 FQGNSA. The CDR3 DNA reads TGTGCCAGCAGCCCTCTAGCGGGGGGGAACACCGGGGAGCTGTTTTTT. Protein sequence: CASSPLAGGNTGELFF. Supplemented by reference TRBV7-2 and TRBJ2-2, the full variable domain reads GAGVSQSPSNKVTEKGKDVELRCDPISGHTALYWYRQSLGQGLEFLIYFQGNSAPDKSGLPSDRFSAERTGGSVSTLTIQRTQQEDSAVYLCASSPLAGGNTGELFFGEGSRLTVL.

The J gene is TRBJ2-7, the V gene TRBV7-9, with D tentatively TRBD1 or TRBD2 (6 bases each). V was trimmed by 5 bases and J by 5 bases, leaving 19 bases between them. The V gene's germline CDR1 is SEHNR and CDR2 FQNEAQ (reference sequence). The CDR3 has 15 amino acids. Here the CDR3 DNA reads TGTGCCAGCAGCAGAACCTGGGGGGCCTATGACGAGCAGTACTTC. It is translated as CASSRTWGAYDEQYF.

The CDR3 DNA is TGTGCCAGCAGCCCGGGACAGGCTAACTACGAGCAGTACTTC. This gives the protein CASSPGQANYEQYF. The chain couples TRBV28 to TRBJ2-7, with 8 bases matching TRBD1. The CDR3 sequence is 14 residues long. V was pared by 6 bases and J by 3 bases, with 7 bases of the junction left unmatched. Per germline, CDR1 MDHEN and CDR2 SYDVKM.

The rearrangement links TRBV27 to TRBJ2-1; D uncertain. The CDR3 runs to 16 residues. Germline values: CDR1 MNHEY, CDR2 SMNVEV (reference sequence). V was trimmed by 0 bases and J by 0 bases, leaving 9 bases between them. The CDR3 nucleotides are TGTGCCAGCAGTTTATCGGGCAGGTACTCCTACAATGAGCAGTTCTTC. Its translation is CASSLSGRYSYNEQFF.

This clone appeared once. The rearrangement joins TRBV6-5 to TRBJ1-5; D remains ambiguous. The V and J ends lost 8 bases and 3 bases respectively, with 11 bases between them. Germline CDR1 is MNHEY and CDR2 is SVGAGI. The CDR3 has 13 amino acids. CDR3 sequence reads: CASGRRPNQPQHF. Here the CDR3 DNA reads TGTGCCAGCGGGCGCAGGCCCAATCAGCCCCAGCATTTT.

This chain joins TRBV4-1 and TRBJ2-1; D perhaps matches TRBD1 (7 bases). Germline V lookup: CDR1 MGHRA, CDR2 YSYEKL. The length of the CDR3 is 17 residues. V lost 0 bases to trimming and J lost 6 bases, with 18 bases between them. CDR3 DNA: TGCGCCAGCAGCCAAGACCAGGGGGGACCGAGGGCCAATGAGCAGTTCTTC. It specifies CASSQDQGGPRANEQFF.

V is TRBV15 and J is TRBJ2-1; D may be TRBD2 (5 bases). The germline gives CDR1 LNHNV, CDR2 YYDKDF (reference sequence). This CDR3 is 13 amino acids long. The germline V and J ends were trimmed by 4 bases and 2 bases, with 6 bases remaining between them. The DNA for the CDR3 is TGTGCCACCAGCACGGGAACCTACAATGAGCAGTTCTTC. Encoded protein: CATSTGTYNEQFF.

The V and J genes are TRBV19 and TRBJ1-1; 7 bases are shared with TRBD1. CDR1 LNHDA and CDR2 SQIVND come from the germline V gene (reference sequence). V lost 5 bases and J lost 6; bases outside the gene matches: 9. The CDR3 totals 14 residues. The CDR3 DNA reads TGTGCCAGTAGTTCGGGACAGTTGAGTCCTGAAGCTTTCTTT. This encodes CASSSGQLSPEAFF.

The CDR3 DNA reads as TGTGCCATCAGTGAGCTTGGCGGGAGGGAGAGGAGCACAGATACGCAGTATTTT. Its protein is CAISELGGRERSTDTQYF. The chain employs TRBV10-3 and TRBJ2-3; 9 bases fit TRBD2. From germline, CDR1 is ENHRY and CDR2 SYGVKD. The V segment lost 2 bases and the J segment 0 bases; nucleotides outside the gene matches: 9. CDR3 length: 18 residues.

The genes are TRBV5-1 and TRBJ2-2; 7 nucleotides agree with TRBD1. V shed 4 bases and J 6 bases; nucleotides not matched to a gene: 3. CDR1 and CDR2 (germline): SGHRS, YFSETQ. The CDR3 extends over 13 amino acids. CDR3 DNA: TGCGCCAGCAGCACGACAGGGCCCGGGGAGCTGTTTTTT. Its protein is CASSTTGPGELFF. Together with reference TRBV5-1 and TRBJ2-2, the CDR3 gives the full variable domain: KAGVTQTPRYLIKTRGQQVTLSCSPISGHRSVSWYQQTPGQGLQFLFEYFSETQRNKGNFPGRFSGRQFSNSRSEMNVSTLELGDSALYLCASSTTGPGELFFGEGSRLTVL.